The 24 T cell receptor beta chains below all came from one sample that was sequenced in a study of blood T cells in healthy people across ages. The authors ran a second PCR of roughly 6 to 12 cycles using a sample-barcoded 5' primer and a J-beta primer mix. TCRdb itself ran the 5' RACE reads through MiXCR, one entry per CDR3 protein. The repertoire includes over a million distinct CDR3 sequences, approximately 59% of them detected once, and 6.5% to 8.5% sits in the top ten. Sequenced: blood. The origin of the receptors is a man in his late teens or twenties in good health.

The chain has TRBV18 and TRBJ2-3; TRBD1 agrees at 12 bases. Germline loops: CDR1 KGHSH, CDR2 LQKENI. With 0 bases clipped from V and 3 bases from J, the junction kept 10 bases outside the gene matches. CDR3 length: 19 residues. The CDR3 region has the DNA TGTGCCAGCTCACCACCGTCTGGGACAGGGGGCCCAAGAACAGATACGCAGTATTTT. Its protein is CASSPPSGTGGPRTDTQYF.

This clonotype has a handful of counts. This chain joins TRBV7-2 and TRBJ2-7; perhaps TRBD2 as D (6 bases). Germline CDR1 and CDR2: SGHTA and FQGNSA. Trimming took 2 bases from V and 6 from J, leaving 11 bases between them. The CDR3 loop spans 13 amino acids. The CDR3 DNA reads TGTGCCAGCAGCTTATGGGTGGAGGGCGAGCAGTACTTC. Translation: CASSLWVEGEQYF.

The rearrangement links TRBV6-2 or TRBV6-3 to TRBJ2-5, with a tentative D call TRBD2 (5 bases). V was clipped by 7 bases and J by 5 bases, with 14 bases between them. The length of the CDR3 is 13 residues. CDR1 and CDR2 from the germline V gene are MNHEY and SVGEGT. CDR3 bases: TGTGCCAGCAACAAGAGGGAGAGGGAGACCCAGTACTTC. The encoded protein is CASNKRERETQYF.

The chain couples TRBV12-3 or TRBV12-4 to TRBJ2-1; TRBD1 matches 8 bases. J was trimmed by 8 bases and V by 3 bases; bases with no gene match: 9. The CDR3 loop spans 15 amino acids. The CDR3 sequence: CASSFGRGRLHEQFF. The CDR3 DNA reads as TGTGCCAGCAGTTTTGGCAGGGGGCGTTTACATGAGCAGTTCTTC.

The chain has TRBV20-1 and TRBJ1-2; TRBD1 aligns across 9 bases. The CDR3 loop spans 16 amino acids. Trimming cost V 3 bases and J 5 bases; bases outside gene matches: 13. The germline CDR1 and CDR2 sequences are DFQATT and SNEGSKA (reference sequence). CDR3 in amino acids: CSASLGTGRWGYGYTF. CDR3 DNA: TGCAGTGCTAGTCTCGGGACAGGGAGGTGGGGATATGGCTACACCTTC.

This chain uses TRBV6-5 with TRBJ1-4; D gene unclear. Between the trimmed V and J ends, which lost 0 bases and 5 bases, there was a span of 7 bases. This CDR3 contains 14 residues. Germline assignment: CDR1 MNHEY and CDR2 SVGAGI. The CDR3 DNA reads TGTGCCAGCAGTTACTCACACAAAAATGAAAAACTGTTTTTT. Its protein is CASSYSHKNEKLFF.

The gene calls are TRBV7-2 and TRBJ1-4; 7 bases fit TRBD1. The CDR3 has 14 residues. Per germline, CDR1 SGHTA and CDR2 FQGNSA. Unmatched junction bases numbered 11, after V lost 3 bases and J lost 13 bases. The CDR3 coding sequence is TGTGCCAGCAGCTTGGACAGGCCATCTGACATACTGTTTTTT. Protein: CASSLDRPSDILFF.

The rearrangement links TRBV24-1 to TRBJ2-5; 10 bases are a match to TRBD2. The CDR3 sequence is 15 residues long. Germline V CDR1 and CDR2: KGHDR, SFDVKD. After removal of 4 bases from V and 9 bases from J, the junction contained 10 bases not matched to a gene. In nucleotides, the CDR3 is TGTGCCACCAGTGAACCTACTAGCGGGGCCCGGGCCCAGTACTTC. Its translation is CATSEPTSGARAQYF.

This chain's CDR3 is CASSLIGGMNTEAFF. The DNA of the CDR3 is TGTGCCAGCAGTTTGATCGGGGGAATGAACACTGAAGCTTTCTTT. The V call is TRBV12-3 or TRBV12-4, the J call TRBJ1-1, with D maybe TRBD1 (5 bases). The CDR3 consists of 15 residues. V shed 3 bases and J shed 0 bases, with 11 bases lying between them.

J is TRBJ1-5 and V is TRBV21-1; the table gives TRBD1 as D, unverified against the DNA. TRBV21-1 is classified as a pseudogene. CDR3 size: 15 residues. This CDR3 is CASSKERTGNQPQHF. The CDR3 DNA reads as TGTGCCAGCAGCAAAGAACGGACAGGGAATCAGCCCCAGCATTTT.

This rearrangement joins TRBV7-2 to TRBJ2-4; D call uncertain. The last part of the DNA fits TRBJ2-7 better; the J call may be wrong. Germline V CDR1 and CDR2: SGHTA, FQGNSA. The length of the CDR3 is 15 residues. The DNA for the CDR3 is TGTGCCAGCAGCTTAGCGTTCTCGGGTACCAACGAGCAGTACTTC. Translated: CASSLAFSGTNEQYF.

In DNA form, the CDR3 reads TGTGCCAGCAGTATGGGGACTAGCGGGATCAGCAATGAGCAGTTCTTC. Translation: CASSMGTSGISNEQFF. The V and J genes are TRBV27 and TRBJ2-1; 13 nucleotides agree with TRBD2. Germline-derived CDR1 and CDR2 are MNHEY and SMNVEV (reference sequence). This CDR3 comprises 16 residues. V shed 5 bases, J shed 6 bases, and the junction held 7 bases outside the gene matches.

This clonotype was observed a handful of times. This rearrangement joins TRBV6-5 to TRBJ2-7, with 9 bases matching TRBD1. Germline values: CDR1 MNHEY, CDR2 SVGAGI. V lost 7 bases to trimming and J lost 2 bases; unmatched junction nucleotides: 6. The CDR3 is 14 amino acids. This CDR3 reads CASKPGQGPYEQYF. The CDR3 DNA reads TGTGCCAGCAAGCCGGGACAGGGTCCCTACGAGCAGTACTTC.

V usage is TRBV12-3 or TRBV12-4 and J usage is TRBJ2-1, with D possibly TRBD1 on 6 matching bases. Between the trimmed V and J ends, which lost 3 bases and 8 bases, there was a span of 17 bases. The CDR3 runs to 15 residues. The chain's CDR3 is CASSLGQGLRDEQFF. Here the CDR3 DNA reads TGTGCCAGCAGTTTGGGGCAGGGGCTCCGGGATGAGCAGTTCTTC.

The CDR3, as DNA: TGTGCCAGCAGCTTCCATACTAGGTCCTACGAGCAGTACTTC. Amino acid sequence: CASSFHTRSYEQYF. The rearrangement joins TRBV7-2 to TRBJ2-4, with D tentatively TRBD2 (5 bases). The DNA end lines up better with TRBJ2-7; the J call may be wrong. The V gene's germline CDR1 is SGHTA and CDR2 FQGNSA. This CDR3 region has 14 residues.

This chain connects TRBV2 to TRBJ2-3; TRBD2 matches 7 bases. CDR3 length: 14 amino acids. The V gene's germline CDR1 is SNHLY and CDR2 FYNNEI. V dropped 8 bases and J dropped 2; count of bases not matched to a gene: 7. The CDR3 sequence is CASFRGLNTDTQYF. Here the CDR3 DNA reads TGTGCCAGCTTCCGGGGACTAAACACAGATACGCAGTATTTT.

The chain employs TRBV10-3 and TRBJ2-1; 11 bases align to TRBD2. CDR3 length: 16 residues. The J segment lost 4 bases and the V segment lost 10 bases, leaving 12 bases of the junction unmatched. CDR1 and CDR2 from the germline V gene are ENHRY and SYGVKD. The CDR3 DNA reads TGTGCCAGCAGCAAACTAGCGGGAGTTGAGTACAATGAGCAGTTCTTC. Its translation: CASSKLAGVEYNEQFF.

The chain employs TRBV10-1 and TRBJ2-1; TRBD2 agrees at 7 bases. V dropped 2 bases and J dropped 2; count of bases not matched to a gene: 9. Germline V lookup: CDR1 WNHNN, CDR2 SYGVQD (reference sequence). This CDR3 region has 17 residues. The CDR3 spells CASSETPTGGTYNEQFF. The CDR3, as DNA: TGCGCCAGCAGTGAGACCCCTACGGGAGGAACCTACAATGAGCAGTTCTTC.

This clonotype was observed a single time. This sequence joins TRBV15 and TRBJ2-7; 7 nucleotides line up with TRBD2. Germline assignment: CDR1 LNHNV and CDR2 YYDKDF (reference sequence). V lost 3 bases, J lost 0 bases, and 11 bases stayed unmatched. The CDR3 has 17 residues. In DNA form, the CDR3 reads TGTGCCACCAGCAGCCAAAGAGGACTAGGCAGCTCCTACGAGCAGTACTTC. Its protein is CATSSQRGLGSSYEQYF.

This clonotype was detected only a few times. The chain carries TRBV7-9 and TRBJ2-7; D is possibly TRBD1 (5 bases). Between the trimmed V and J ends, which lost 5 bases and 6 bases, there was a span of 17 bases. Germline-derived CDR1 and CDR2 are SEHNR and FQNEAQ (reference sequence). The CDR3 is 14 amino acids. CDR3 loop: CASSATPQGVEQYF. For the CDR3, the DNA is TGTGCCAGCAGCGCCACCCCCCAAGGGGTCGAGCAGTACTTC.

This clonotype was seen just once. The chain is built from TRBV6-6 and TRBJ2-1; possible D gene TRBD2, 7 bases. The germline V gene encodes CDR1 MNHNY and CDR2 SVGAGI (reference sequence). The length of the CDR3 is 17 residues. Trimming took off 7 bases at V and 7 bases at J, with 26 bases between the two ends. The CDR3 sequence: CASINSRGGGPGNEQFF. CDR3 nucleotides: TGTGCCAGCATCAACTCCAGAGGGGGAGGGCCTGGTAATGAGCAGTTCTTC.

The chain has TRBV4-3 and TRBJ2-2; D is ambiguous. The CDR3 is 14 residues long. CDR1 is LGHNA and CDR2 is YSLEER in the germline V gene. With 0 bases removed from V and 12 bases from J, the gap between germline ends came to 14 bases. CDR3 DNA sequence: TGCGCCAGCAGCCAAGATATCCACGAAACGAAGCTGTTTTTT. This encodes CASSQDIHETKLFF.

CDR3 amino acids: CAISEFGNTDTQYF. CDR3 nucleotides: TGTGCCATCAGTGAGTTCGGGAACACAGATACGCAGTATTTT. The chain couples TRBV10-3 to TRBJ2-3; weak D call: TRBD2 (5 bases). V was clipped by 1 base and J by 2 bases, with 7 bases between them. CDR1 and CDR2 from the germline V gene are ENHRY and SYGVKD. The CDR3 consists of 14 residues.

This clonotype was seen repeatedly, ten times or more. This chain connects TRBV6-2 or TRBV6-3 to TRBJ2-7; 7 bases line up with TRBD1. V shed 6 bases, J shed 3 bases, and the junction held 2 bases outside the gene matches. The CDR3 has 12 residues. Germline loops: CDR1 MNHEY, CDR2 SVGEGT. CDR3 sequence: CASSRQGYEQYF. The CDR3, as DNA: TGTGCCAGCAGCCGACAGGGCTACGAGCAGTACTTC.